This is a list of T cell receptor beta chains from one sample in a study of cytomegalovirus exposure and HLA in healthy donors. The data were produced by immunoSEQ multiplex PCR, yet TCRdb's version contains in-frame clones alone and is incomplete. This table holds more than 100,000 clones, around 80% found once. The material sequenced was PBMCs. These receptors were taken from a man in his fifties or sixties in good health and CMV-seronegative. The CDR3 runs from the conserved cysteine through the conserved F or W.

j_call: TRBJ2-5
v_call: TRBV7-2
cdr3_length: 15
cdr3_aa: CASSPSGSDQETQYF

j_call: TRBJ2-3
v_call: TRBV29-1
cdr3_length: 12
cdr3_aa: CSVWDTLDTQYF

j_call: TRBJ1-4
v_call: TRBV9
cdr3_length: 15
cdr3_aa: CASSPDPGRLEKLFF

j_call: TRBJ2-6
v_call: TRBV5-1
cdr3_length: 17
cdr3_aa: CASSLGQGAGGANVLTF

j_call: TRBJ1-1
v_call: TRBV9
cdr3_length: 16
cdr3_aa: CASSNIAGTGPTEAFF

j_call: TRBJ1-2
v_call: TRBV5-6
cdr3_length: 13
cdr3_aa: CASSPRQGLGYTF

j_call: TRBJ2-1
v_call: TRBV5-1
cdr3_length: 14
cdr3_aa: CASQARPTYNEQFF

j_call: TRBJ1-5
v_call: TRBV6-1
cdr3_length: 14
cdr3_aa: CASRGTGINQPQHF

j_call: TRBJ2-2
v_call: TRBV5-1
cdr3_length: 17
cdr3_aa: CASSLPTTGLGRGELFF

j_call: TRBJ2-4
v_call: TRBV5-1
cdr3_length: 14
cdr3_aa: CASSPHQGTNIQYF

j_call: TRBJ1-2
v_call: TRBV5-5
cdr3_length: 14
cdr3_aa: CASSRSQVNYGYTF

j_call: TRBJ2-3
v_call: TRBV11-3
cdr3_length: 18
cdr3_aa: CASSSTFTSGSPPDTQYF

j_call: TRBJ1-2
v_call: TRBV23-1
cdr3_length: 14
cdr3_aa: CASSHRRHRGGYTF

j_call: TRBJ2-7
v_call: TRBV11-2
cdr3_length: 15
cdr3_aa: CASSLGPPGVYEQYF

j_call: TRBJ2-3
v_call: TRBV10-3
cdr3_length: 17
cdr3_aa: CAISAPPGSSYTDTQYF

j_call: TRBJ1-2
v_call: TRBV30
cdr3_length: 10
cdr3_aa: CALEPGGYTF

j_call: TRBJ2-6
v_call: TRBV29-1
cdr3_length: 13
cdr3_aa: CSVGGTGANVLTF

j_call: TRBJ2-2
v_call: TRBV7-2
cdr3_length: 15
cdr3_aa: CASSLGLAGTGELFF

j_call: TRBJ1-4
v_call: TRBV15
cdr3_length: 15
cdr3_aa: CATSRTRGTNEKLFF

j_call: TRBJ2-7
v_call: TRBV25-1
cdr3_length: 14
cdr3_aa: CASSVAGGPEEQYF

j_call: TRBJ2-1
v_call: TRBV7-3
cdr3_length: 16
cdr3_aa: CASSRTPTSGVGEQFF

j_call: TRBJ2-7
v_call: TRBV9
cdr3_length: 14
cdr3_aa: CASSVGSTSYEQYF

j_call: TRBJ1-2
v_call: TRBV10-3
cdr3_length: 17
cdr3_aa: CAIRSQGFKTSDYGYTF

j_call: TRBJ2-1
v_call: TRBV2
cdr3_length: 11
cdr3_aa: CASSPHNEQFF

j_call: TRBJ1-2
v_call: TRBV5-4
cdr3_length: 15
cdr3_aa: CASSWDRGAVYGYTF

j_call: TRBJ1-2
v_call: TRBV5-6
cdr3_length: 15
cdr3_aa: CASSTTAGTYYGYTF

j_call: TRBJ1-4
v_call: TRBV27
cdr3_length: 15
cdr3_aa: CASRSSGTGGEKLFF

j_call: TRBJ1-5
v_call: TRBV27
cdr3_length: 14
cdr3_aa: CASSFWGRNQPQHF

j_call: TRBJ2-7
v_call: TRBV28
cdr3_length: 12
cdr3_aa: CASSFSTYEQYF

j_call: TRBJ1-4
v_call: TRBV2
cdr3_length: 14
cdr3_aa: CASNDRATNEKLFF

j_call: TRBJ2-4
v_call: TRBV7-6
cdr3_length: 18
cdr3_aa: CASSPFERALRAKNIQYF

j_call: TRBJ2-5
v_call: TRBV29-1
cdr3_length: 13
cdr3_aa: CSVSEGSLVAQYF

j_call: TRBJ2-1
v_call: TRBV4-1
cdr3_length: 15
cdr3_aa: CASSPRLADDREQFF

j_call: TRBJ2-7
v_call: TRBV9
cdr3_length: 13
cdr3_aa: CASSPLSSSEQYF

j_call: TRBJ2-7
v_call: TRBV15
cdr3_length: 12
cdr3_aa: CATSARRDEQYF

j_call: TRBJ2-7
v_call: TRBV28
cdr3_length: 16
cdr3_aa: CASSLRGGGPPYEQYF

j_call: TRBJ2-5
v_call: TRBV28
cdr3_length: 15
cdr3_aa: CASRPPGRGSETQYF

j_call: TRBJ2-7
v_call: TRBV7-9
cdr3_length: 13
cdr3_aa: CASSPANSYEQYF

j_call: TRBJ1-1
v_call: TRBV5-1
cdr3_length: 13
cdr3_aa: CASSSADRVAAFF

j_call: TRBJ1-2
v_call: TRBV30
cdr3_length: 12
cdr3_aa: CAWSFTGAGYTF

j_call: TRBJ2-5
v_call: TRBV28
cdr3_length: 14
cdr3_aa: CASSLYGVQETQYF

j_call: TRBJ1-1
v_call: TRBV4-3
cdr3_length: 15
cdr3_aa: CASSQDPTGVTEAFF

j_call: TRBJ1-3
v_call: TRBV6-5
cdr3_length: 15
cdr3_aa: CASSGTRGSGNTIYF

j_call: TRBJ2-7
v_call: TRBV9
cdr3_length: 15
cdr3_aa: CASSVGSGLVNEQYF

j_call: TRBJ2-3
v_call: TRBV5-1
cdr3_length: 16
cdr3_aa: CASSLVGQGGSDTQYF

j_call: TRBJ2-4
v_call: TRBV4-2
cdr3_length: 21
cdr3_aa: CASSQERREGRLFLAKNIQYF

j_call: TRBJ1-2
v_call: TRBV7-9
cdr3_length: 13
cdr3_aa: CASSWDRDYGYTF

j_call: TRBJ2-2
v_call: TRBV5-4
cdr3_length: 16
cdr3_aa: CASSLGGTRSTGELFF

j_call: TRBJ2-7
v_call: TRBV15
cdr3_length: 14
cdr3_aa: CATSTGGGGYEQYF